The 14 T cell receptor beta chains given below trace back to one sample, sequenced in a study of monozygotic twins with inflammatory bowel disease. TCRdb re-called the 5' RACE reads and shows each CDR3 protein once, DNA omitted. Its clone listing holds some 170,000 distinct CDR3 sequences. The sequenced material came from blood. The receptor source for this set is a human donor with ulcerative colitis or Crohn's disease, or a healthy co-twin of an affected twin (not recorded which).

The chain has TRBV11-2 and TRBJ1-5; TCRdb picks TRBD1, but there is no DNA to check that call. Germline assignment: CDR1 SGHAT and CDR2 FQNNGV. The CDR3 runs 15 residues. CDR3 amino acids: CASSLDGTVGQPQHF.

This chain links TRBV5-1 with TRBJ1-1; checking the TCRdb D call of TRBD1 is not possible without DNA. Germline CDR1 SGHRS, CDR2 YFSETQ. The CDR3 extends over 14 amino acids. The chain's CDR3 is CASSLAWGRAEAFF.

V gene TRBV7-9 combines with J gene TRBJ1-5; lacking DNA, the TRBD1 call made by TCRdb goes unchecked. The CDR3 contains 15 residues. The germline V gene encodes CDR1 SEHNR and CDR2 FQNEAQ (reference sequence). This CDR3 is CASSGTGTGIQPQHF.

The chain joins TRBV12-3 or TRBV12-4 to TRBJ2-2; lacking DNA, the TRBD2 call made by TCRdb goes unchecked. CDR3 size: 15 residues. CDR3 sequence: CASSLSGPFTGELFF.

The chain employs TRBV19 and TRBJ1-3; TCRdb's D call, TRBD1, is unchecked because there is no DNA. Looked up from germline, CDR1 is LNHDA and CDR2 is SQIVND (reference sequence). The CDR3 is made up of 15 amino acids. The CDR3 here is CASSIHGTVGNTIYF.

This chain joins TRBV9 and TRBJ2-7; the D call from TCRdb, TRBD2, cannot be confirmed without DNA. Germline CDR1 reads SGDLS; CDR2 reads YYNGEE. The CDR3 runs 16 residues. This chain's CDR3 is CASSADEGFSLYEQYF.

The chain combines TRBV20-1 with TRBJ2-5; TCRdb's assignment of TRBD1 cannot be checked, as there is no DNA. Germline CDR1 and CDR2: DFQATT and SNEGSKA (reference sequence). CDR3 length: 13 amino acids. CDR3 residues: CSAAGQVIETQYF.

The chain uses TRBV7-2 and TRBJ1-2. This CDR3 comprises 15 residues. Germline V lookup: CDR1 SGHTA, CDR2 FQGNSA. The CDR3 protein is CASSLEYGNPYGYTF.

This chain links TRBV7-2 with TRBJ2-7; TCRdb names TRBD1, which stays unverified in the absence of DNA. Germline lookup yields CDR1 SGHTA and CDR2 FQGNSA. The CDR3 is 16 amino acids. The chain's CDR3 is CASPLRGQTLSYEQYF.

V gene TRBV5-6 combines with J gene TRBJ1-1. This CDR3 is 12 amino acids long. CDR1 is SGHDT and CDR2 is YYEEEE in the germline V gene. The CDR3 reads CASSRQNTEAFF. The full variable domain, in which reference TRBV5-6 and TRBJ1-1 provide the parts outside the CDR3, is DAGVTQSPTHLIKTRGQQVTLRCSPKSGHDTVSWYQQALGQGPQFIFQYYEEEERQRGNFPDRFSGHQFPNYSSELNVNALLLGDSALYLCASSRQNTEAFFGQGTRLTVV.

The J gene is TRBJ1-3, the V gene TRBV20-1; the TCRdb D gene call, TRBD1, has no DNA to confirm it. Germline V gene lookup returns CDR1 DFQATT and CDR2 SNEGSKA (reference sequence). The CDR3 is made up of 17 amino acids. The CDR3 sequence: CSASGGGRAKAGNTIYF.

The chain employs TRBV7-9 and TRBJ2-7; the TRBD1 assignment by TCRdb is unverifiable without DNA. CDR1 and CDR2 from the germline V gene are SEHNR and FQNEAQ (reference sequence). The CDR3 runs to 13 residues. CDR3 amino acids: CASSLLDREGQYF.

The CDR3: CATSRDRAANEKLFF. The chain carries TRBV15 and TRBJ1-4; without DNA, the TCRdb call of TRBD1 cannot be checked. The CDR3 sequence is 15 residues long. The germline V gene has CDR1 LNHNV and CDR2 YYDKDF (reference sequence).

The V gene is TRBV10-3, the J gene TRBJ1-6; the D gene TCRdb calls, TRBD1, cannot be checked with no DNA. CDR1 and CDR2 (germline): ENHRY, SYGVKD. The CDR3 consists of 13 residues. The CDR3: CAISGTAHSPLHF.